These 2 T cell receptor beta chains were sequenced from one sample in a study of sequential checkpoint blockade in melanoma. Method: immunoSEQ multiplex PCR; TCRdb's copy keeps in-frame clones and lacks some. The sample holds some 9,200 clones, more than 20% seen once. Treatment meaning: randomized to nivolumab then ipilimumab (arm A) or the reverse (arm B). This material consisted of tumor tissue (inferred from file names), taken from a patient given nivolumab and ipilimumab in sequence. The source is a human donor with melanoma.

A few counts support this clone. V is TRBV14 and J is TRBJ2-5; D not certain. Germline CDR1 is SGHDN and CDR2 is FVKESK. With 4 bases removed from V and 0 bases from J, the gap between germline ends came to 9 bases. The CDR3 has 14 residues. DNA of the CDR3: TGTGCCAGCAGCCGGACCGACTACCAAGAGACCCAGTACTTC. This sequence encodes CASSRTDYQETQYF. The full variable domain, rest sourced from reference TRBV14 and TRBJ2-5, is EAGVTQFPSHSVIEKGQTVTLRCDPISGHDNLYWYRRVMGKEIKFLLHFVKESKQDESGMPNNRFLAERTGGTYSTLKVQPAELEDSGVYFCASSRTDYQETQYFGPGTRLLVL.

J is TRBJ1-6 and V is TRBV14; D not certain. This CDR3 comprises 13 residues. Per germline, CDR1 SGHDN and CDR2 FVKESK. The V and J ends lost 4 bases and 8 bases respectively, with 9 bases between them. The CDR3 loop reads CASSPREDSPLHF. CDR3 DNA sequence: TGTGCCAGCAGCCCCCGGGAGGATTCACCCCTCCACTTT.